This T cell receptor (beta chain) was sequenced for a study of blood T cells in healthy people across ages. Germline CDR1 reads SGHTA; CDR2 reads FQGNSA. There are 20 residues in the CDR3. V was cut by 2 bases and J by 8 bases, with 32 bases left in between. Primed by a sample-barcoded 5' primer and a J-beta primer mix, a second PCR proceeded for 7 to 11 cycles. TCRdb reanalysed the 5' RACE reads using MiXCR and keeps one entry per CDR3 protein. The sample yields approximately 1.5 million distinct CDR3 sequences, 30% to 35% seen once. The receptor was isolated from a woman aged 25 to 39 in good health. The chain recombines TRBV7-2 with TRBJ2-3, with a possible D match to TRBD2 (7 bases). The sequenced sample was blood. Here the CDR3 DNA reads TGTGCCAGCAGCTTAACAAGGGGAGTCGGGGGGCCCCCGTGGGTCCCTACGCAGTATTTT. Encoded protein: CASSLTRGVGGPPWVPTQYF. Drawing the rest from reference TRBV7-2 and TRBJ2-3, the complete variable domain is GAGVSQSPSNKVTEKGKDVELRCDPISGHTALYWYRQSLGQGLEFLIYFQGNSAPDKSGLPSDRFSAERTGGSVSTLTIQRTQQEDSAVYLCASSLTRGVGGPPWVPTQYFGPGTRLTVL.